This note documents a single T cell receptor (beta chain) sequence. This specimen belongs to a study of T cells in Graves' hyperthyroidism and ophthalmopathy. RNA transcripts yielded amplified TCR beta CDR3 regions. The HTBI primer set served for first-round RT-PCR of the TCR CDR3. TCRdb re-called the multiplex PCR reads through MiXCR, storing one row per CDR3 protein. Counted here are hundreds of thousands of distinct CDR3 sequences, roughly 40% occurring once; the ten biggest clones make up approximately 8.7%. The germline V and J ends were trimmed by 5 bases and 2 bases, with 13 bases remaining between them. The CDR3 contains 16 residues. The germline V gene has CDR1 SGHAT and CDR2 FQNNGV.

The sample comprised blood. The TCR originated in a man younger than 35 with Graves' hyperthyroidism. The J gene is TRBJ2-6, the V gene TRBV11-2; D remains ambiguous. The DNA of the CDR3 is TGTGCCAGCAGCGACGGCGTAAGCGCTGGGGCCAACGTCCTGACTTTC. Residues: CASSDGVSAGANVLTF.